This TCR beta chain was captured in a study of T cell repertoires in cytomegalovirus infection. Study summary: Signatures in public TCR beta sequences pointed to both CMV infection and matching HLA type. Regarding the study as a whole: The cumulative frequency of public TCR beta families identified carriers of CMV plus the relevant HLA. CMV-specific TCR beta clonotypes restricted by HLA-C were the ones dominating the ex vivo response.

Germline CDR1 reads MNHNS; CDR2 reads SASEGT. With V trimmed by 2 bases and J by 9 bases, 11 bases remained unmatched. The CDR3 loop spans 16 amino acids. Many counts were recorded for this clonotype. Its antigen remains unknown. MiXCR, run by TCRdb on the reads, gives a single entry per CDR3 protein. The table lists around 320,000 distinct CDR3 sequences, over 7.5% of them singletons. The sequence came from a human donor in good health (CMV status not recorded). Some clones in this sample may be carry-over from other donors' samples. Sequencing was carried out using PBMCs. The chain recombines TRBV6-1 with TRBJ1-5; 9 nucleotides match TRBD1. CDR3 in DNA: TGTGCCAGCAGTGAACCCCTTGGACAGGGGAGGAGGCCCCAGCATTTT. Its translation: CASSEPLGQGRRPQHF.